The subject of this entry is one T cell receptor beta chain. Produced via immunoSEQ multiplex PCR; TCRdb's table is partial and in-frame only. Among around 80,000 clones, under 95% were seen once, and the ten largest hold approximately 25%. The data stem from a study of brain T cells in children with intractable seizures. The germline V gene has CDR1 MDHEN and CDR2 SYDVKM. V was pared by 4 bases and J by 6 bases, with 4 bases of the junction left unmatched. The CDR3 is 14 amino acids. V usage is TRBV28 and J usage is TRBJ2-1, with 9 bases identical to TRBD2. Source: peripheral blood, taken at surgery. The origin of this receptor is a girl aged 2-10 years with Rasmussen encephalitis and intractable seizures. The CDR3 region has the DNA TGTGCCAGCAGTTCACATAGCGGGGGCAATGAGCAGTTCTTC. It is translated as CASSSHSGGNEQFF.